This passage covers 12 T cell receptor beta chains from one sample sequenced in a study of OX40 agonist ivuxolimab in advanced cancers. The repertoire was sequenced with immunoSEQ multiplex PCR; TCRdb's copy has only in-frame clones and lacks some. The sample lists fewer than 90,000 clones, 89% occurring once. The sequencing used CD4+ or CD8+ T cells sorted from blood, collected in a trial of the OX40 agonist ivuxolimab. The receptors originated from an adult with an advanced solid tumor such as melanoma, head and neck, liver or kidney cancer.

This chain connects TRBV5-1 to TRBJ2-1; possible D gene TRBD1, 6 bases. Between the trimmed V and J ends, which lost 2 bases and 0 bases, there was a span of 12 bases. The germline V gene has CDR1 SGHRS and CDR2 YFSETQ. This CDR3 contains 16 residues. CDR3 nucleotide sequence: TGCGCCAGCAGCTTAACGACAGGACGCTCCTACAATGAGCAGTTCTTC. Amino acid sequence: CASSLTTGRSYNEQFF.

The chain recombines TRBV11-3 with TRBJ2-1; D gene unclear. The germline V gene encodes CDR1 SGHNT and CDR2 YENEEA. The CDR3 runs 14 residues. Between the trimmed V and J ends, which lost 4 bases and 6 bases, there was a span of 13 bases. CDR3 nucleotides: TGTGCCAGCAGCTCAGGTTGGAGTAGCAATGAGCAGTTCTTC. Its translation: CASSSGWSSNEQFF.

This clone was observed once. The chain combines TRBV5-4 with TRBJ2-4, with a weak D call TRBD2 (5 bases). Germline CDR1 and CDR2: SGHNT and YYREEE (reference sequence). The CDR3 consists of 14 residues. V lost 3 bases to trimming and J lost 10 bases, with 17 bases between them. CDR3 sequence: CASSYTGAVSIQYF. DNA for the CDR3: TGTGCCAGCAGCTATACCGGAGCGGTTTCGATTCAGTACTTC.

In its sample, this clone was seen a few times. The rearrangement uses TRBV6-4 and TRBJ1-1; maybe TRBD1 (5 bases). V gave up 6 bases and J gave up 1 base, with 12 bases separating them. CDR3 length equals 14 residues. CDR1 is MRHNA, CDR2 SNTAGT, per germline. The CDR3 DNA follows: TGTGCCAGCAGCGCGACAGCGCGGAACACTGAAGCTTTCTTT. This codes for CASSATARNTEAFF.

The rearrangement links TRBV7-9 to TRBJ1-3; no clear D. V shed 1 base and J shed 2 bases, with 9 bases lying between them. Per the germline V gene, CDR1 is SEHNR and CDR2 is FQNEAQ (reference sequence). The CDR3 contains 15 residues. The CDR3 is CASSLGGGTGNTIYF. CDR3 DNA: TGTGCCAGCAGCTTAGGCGGCGGAACTGGAAACACCATATATTTT.

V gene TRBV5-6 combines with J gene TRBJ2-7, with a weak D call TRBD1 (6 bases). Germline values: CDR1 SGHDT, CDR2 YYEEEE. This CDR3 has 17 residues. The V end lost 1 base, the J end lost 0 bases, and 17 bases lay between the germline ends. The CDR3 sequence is CASSLYGGPVLSYEQYF. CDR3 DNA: TGTGCCAGCAGCTTGTATGGGGGCCCTGTCCTCTCCTACGAGCAGTACTTC.

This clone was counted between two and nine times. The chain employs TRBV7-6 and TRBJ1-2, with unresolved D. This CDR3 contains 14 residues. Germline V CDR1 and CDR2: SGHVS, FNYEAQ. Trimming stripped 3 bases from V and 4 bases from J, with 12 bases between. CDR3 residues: CASSLGGTRYGYTF. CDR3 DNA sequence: TGTGCCAGCAGCTTGGGAGGTACCCGCTATGGCTACACCTTC. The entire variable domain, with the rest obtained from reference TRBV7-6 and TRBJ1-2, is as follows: GAGVSQSPRYKVTKRGQDVALRCDPISGHVSLYWYRQALGQGPEFLTYFNYEAQQDKSGLPNDRFSAERPEGSISTLTIQRTEQRDSAMYRCASSLGGTRYGYTFGSGTRLTVV.

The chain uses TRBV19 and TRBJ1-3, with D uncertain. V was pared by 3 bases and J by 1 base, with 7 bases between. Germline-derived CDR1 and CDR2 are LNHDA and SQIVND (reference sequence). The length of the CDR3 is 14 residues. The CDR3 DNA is TGTGCCAGTAGTATGGTCCGGTCTGGAAACACCATATATTTT. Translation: CASSMVRSGNTIYF.

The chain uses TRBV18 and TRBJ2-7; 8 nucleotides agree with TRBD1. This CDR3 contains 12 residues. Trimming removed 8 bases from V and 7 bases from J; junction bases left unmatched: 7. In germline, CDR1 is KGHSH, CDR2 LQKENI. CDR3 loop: CASGQGLREQYV. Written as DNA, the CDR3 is TGTGCCAGCGGACAGGGATTGCGGGAGCAGTACGTC.

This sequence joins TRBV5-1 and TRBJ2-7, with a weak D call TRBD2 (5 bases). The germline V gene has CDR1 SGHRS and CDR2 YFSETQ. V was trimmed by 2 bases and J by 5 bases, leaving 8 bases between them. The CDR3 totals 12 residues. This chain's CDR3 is CASSLTSNEQYF. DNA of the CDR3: TGCGCCAGCAGCTTAACTAGTAACGAGCAGTACTTC.

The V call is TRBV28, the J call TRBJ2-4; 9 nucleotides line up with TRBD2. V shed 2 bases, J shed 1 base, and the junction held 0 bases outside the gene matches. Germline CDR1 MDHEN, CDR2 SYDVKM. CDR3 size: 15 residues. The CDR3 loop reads CASSLTSGAKNIQYF. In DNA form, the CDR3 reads TGTGCCAGCAGTTTAACTAGCGGGGCCAAAAACATTCAGTACTTC.

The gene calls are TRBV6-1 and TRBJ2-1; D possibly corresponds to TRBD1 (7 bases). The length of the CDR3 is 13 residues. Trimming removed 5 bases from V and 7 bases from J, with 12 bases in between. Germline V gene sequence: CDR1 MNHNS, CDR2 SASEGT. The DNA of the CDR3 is TGTGCCAGCAGTCTACAGGGGAGGAATGAGCAGTTCTTC. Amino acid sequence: CASSLQGRNEQFF.